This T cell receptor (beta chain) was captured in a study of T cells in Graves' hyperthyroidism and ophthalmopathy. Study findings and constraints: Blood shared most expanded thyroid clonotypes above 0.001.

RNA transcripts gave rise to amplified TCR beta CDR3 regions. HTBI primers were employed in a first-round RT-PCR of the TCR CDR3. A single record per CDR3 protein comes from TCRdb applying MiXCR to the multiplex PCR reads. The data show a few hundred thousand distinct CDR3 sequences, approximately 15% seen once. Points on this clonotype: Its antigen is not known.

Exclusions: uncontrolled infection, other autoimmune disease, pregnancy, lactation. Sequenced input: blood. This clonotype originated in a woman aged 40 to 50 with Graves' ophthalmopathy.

The chain's CDR3 is CAISESLALAGQYF. As DNA, the CDR3 is TGTGCCATCAGTGAGTCGTTGGCACTAGCTGGTCAGTACTTC. The J gene is TRBJ2-4, the V gene TRBV10-3, with D perhaps TRBD2 (6 bases). The CDR3 totals 14 residues. V lost 0 bases to trimming and J lost 12 bases, with 15 bases between them. Looked up from germline, CDR1 is ENHRY and CDR2 is SYGVKD.